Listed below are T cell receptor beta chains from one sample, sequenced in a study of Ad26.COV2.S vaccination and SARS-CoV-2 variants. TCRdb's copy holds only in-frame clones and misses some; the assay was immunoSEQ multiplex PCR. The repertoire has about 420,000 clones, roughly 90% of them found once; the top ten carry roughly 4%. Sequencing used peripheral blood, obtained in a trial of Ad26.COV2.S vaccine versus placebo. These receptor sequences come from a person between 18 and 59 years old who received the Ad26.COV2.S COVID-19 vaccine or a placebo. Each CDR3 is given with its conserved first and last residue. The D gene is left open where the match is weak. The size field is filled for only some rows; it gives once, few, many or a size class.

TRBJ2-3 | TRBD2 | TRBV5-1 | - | CARSPTTGGATDTQYF | TGCGCCCGCAGCCCGACGACGGGGGGGGCAACAGATACGCAGTATTTT
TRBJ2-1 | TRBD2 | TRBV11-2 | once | CASSSTSGGINEQFF | TGTGCCAGCAGCTCCACTAGCGGGGGGATAAATGAGCAGTTCTTC
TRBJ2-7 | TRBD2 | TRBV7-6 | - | CASRPLAGTYEQYF | TGTGCCAGCAGACCACTAGCGGGGACCTACGAGCAGTACTTC
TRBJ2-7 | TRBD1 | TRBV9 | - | CASSPEGGTGGGYEQYF | TGTGCCAGCAGCCCCGAGGGGGGGACAGGGGGCGGTTACGAGCAGTACTTC
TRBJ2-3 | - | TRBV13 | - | CASSPTVTDTQYF | TGTGCCAGCAGTCCGACAGTCACAGATACGCAGTATTTT
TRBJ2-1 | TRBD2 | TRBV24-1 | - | CATSDTWTSRFF | TGTGCCACCAGTGACACTTGGACTAGTAGGTTCTTC
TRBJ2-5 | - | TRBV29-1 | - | CSVSYRGGAQETQYF | TGCAGCGTTTCGTACCGTGGGGGGGCCCAAGAGACCCAGTACTTC
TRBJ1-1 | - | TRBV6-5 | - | CASSRDRGSEAFF | TGTGCCAGCTCCCGGGACCGGGGCTCTGAAGCTTTCTTT
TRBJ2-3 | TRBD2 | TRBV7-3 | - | CASSLLGGTTDTQYF | TGTGCCAGCAGCCTCCTCGGGGGGACCACAGATACGCAGTATTTT
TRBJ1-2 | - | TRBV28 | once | CASNRPQGSFGYYGYTF | TGTGCCAGCAACCGGCCCCAGGGATCCTTCGGATACTATGGCTACACCTTC
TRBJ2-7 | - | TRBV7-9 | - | CASSLFADRAYEQYF | TGTGCCAGCAGCTTATTTGCGGACCGAGCCTACGAGCAGTACTTC
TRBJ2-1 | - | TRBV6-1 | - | CASSEPAAENEQFF | TGTGCCAGCAGTGAACCGGCGGCGGAGAATGAGCAGTTCTTC
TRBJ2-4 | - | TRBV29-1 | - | CSAVDLSGAKNIQYF | TGCAGCGCCGTCGACCTCAGCGGGGCCAAAAACATTCAGTACTTC
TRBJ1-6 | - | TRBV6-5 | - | CASRRGAGYNSPLHF | TGTGCCAGCCGTCGGGGGGCAGGGTATAATTCACCCCTCCACTTT
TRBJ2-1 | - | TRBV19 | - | CASSIHRFEQFF | TGTGCCAGTAGTATACACCGCTTCGAACAGTTCTTC
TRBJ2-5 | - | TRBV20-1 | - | CSARDPETQYF | TGCAGTGCTAGAGATCCTGAGACCCAGTACTTC
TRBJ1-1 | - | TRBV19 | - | CASSMDGTRTEAFF | TGTGCCAGTAGTATGGACGGGACTCGCACTGAAGCTTTCTTT
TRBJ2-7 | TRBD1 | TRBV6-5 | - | CASSPRTGATVEQYF | TGTGCCAGCAGTCCCCGGACAGGGGCCACCGTCGAGCAGTACTTC
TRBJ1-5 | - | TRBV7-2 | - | CASSPSWGSNQPQHF | TGTGCCAGCAGCCCATCCTGGGGGAGCAATCAGCCCCAGCATTTT
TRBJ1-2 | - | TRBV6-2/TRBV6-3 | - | CARSYPKGGNSNYGYTF | TGTGCCAGAAGTTACCCCAAGGGAGGTAACTCTAACTATGGCTACACCTTC
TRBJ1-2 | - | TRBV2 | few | CASSPGQRYTF | TGTGCCAGCAGCCCAGGACAGCGCTACACCTTC
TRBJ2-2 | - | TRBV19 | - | CASSIGPSTGELFF | TGTGCCAGTAGTATAGGACCCTCCACCGGGGAGCTGTTTTTT
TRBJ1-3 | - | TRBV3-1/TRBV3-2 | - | CASSSGPYSGNTIYF | TGTGCCAGCTCTTCAGGACCCTACTCTGGAAACACCATATATTTT